One and the same sample provided the 30 T cell receptor beta chains below, sequenced in a study of T cells in Graves' hyperthyroidism and ophthalmopathy. Amplification targeted TCR beta CDR3 regions from RNA transcripts. During a first-round RT-PCR of the TCR CDR3, the HTBI primer set was used. A single record per CDR3 protein comes from TCRdb applying MiXCR to the multiplex PCR reads. The repertoire holds approximately 330,000 distinct CDR3 sequences, with under 25% as singletons. Specimen: blood. The receptor set was obtained from a woman aged 50 to 60 with Graves' hyperthyroidism.

This clonotype was seen at least ten times. The CDR3 bases are TGTGCCACCAGTGCAAGTGGCAGAAACACTGAAGCTTTCTTT. It is translated as CATSASGRNTEAFF. This chain uses TRBV24-1 with TRBJ1-1; no reliable D call. The CDR3 sequence is 14 residues long. Germline V gives CDR1 KGHDR, CDR2 SFDVKD. Trimming pared 5 bases from V and 2 bases from J, leaving 11 bases between.

Many counts were recorded for this clonotype. The gene calls are TRBV6-1 and TRBJ1-1, with 8 bases matching TRBD1. The CDR3 totals 15 residues. Unmatched junction bases numbered 7, after V lost 6 bases and J lost 1 base. CDR1 and CDR2 from the germline V gene are MNHNS and SASEGT. CDR3 coding DNA: TGTGCCAGCAGGGACTCGACAGGGGAGAACACTGAAGCTTTCTTT. This sequence encodes CASRDSTGENTEAFF.

This clonotype was picked up many times. V usage is TRBV20-1 and J usage is TRBJ1-2; D is perhaps TRBD1 (6 bases). The germline CDR1 and CDR2 sequences are DFQATT and SNEGSKA (reference sequence). This CDR3 comprises 15 residues. V dropped 6 bases and J dropped 3 bases, with 20 bases sitting between them. For the CDR3, the DNA is TGCAGTGCGAAACACTCAGGACAGACTCACTATGGCTACACCTTC. Translation: CSAKHSGQTHYGYTF.

This clonotype was counted between two and nine times. V usage is TRBV20-1 and J usage is TRBJ1-3, with D uncertain. This CDR3 contains 16 residues. Looked up from germline, CDR1 is DFQATT and CDR2 is SNEGSKA (reference sequence). Trimming removed 0 bases at V and 1 base at J, with 13 bases between. For the CDR3, the DNA is TGCAGTGCTAGAGAGGTAGGGCCGGGATCTGGAAACACCATATATTTT. It codes for CSAREVGPGSGNTIYF.

As for this clonotype: The conserved closing phenylalanine or tryptophan is absent in this CDR3, likely reflecting a read error. This sequence joins TRBV28 and TRBJ1-2; a weak D match, TRBD1 (5 bases). With 5 bases removed from V and 2 bases from J, the gap between germline ends came to 6 bases. The CDR3 extends over 12 amino acids. The V gene's germline CDR1 is MDHEN and CDR2 SYDVKM. CDR3 DNA: TGTGCCAGCAGTGGGGACAACTATGGCTACACCCTC. Protein: CASSGDNYGYTL.

The chain carries TRBV9 and TRBJ2-7; D not resolved. Per germline, CDR1 SGDLS and CDR2 YYNGEE. Between the trimmed V and J ends, which lost 4 bases and 0 bases, there was a span of 14 bases. The CDR3 sequence is 15 residues long. CDR3 sequence (DNA): TGTGCCAGCAGCCCCATGGCAGGAGTCTCCTACGAGCAGTACTTC. This gives the protein CASSPMAGVSYEQYF.

There are a few counts of this clonotype. The chain carries TRBV3-1 and TRBJ2-1; D not resolved. The CDR3 loop spans 11 amino acids. Deletions cut 7 bases from V and 5 bases from J, with 6 bases between. Germline CDR1 reads LGHDT; CDR2 reads YNNKEL (reference sequence). The CDR3 DNA sequence: TGTGCCAGCACAAGAAACAATGAGCAGTTCTTC. Its protein is CASTRNNEQFF.

In its sample, this clonotype was seen many times. The chain carries TRBV12-3 or TRBV12-4 and TRBJ2-2, with unresolved D. Between the trimmed V and J ends, which lost 3 bases and 6 bases, there was a span of 11 bases. This CDR3 has 14 residues. DNA of the CDR3: TGTGCCAGCAGTTTTGGCCTAGTGTCCGGGGAGCTGTTTTTT. This sequence encodes CASSFGLVSGELFF.

The rearrangement uses TRBV6-5 and TRBJ2-5, with 9 bases that match TRBD2. The J segment lost 5 bases and the V segment lost 0 bases, leaving 10 bases of the junction unmatched. This CDR3 spans 17 amino acids. Germline CDR1 and CDR2: MNHEY and SVGAGI. CDR3 sequence reads: CASSYSTPASGDETQYF. The CDR3 DNA sequence: TGTGCCAGCAGTTACTCGACTCCGGCTAGCGGGGATGAGACCCAGTACTTC.

The sample holds many counts of this clonotype. The genes are TRBV6-1 and TRBJ1-5; TRBD1 might be the D (5 bases). Germline assignment: CDR1 MNHNS and CDR2 SASEGT. There are 15 residues in the CDR3. V gave up 1 base and J gave up 1 base, with 8 bases separating them. As DNA, the CDR3 is TGTGCCAGCAGTGAAGTGGGGGGGAGCAATCAGCCCCAGCATTTT. It specifies CASSEVGGSNQPQHF.

This chain uses TRBV12-3 or TRBV12-4 with TRBJ2-5; 7 bases line up with TRBD2. The CDR3 covers 15 residues. After removal of 4 bases from V and 5 bases from J, the junction contained 10 bases not matched to a gene. The CDR3 spells CASSSYLAGVETQYF. DNA for the CDR3: TGTGCCAGCAGTTCCTACCTGGCGGGAGTGGAGACCCAGTACTTC.

In this sample, this clonotype turned up many times. The chain is built from TRBV30 and TRBJ1-2; 7 positions match TRBD1. The CDR3 length is 16 residues. CDR1 is GTSNPN and CDR2 is SVGIG in the germline V gene (reference sequence). V was clipped by 3 bases and J by 6 bases; unmatched bases: 16. CDR3 sequence reads: CAWRSTHTGTADGYTF. CDR3 nucleotides: TGTGCCTGGAGATCCACCCATACCGGGACAGCTGATGGCTACACCTTC.

This clonotype was recorded a few times. The chain links TRBV6-1 to TRBJ1-3; weak D call: TRBD1 (6 bases). Germline assignment: CDR1 MNHNS and CDR2 SASEGT. The CDR3 has 15 residues. Trimming took off 5 bases at V and 0 bases at J, with 11 bases between the two ends. The CDR3 sequence is CASSPGHSSGNTIYF. The CDR3 DNA follows: TGTGCCAGCAGTCCGGGACATAGCTCTGGAAACACCATATATTTT.

At least ten counts were recorded for this clonotype. The rearrangement joins TRBV20-1 to TRBJ2-7; TRBD2 matches at 11 bases. Germline CDR1 is DFQATT and CDR2 is SNEGSKA (reference sequence). V shed 5 bases, J shed 3 bases, and the junction held 15 bases outside the gene matches. The CDR3 contains 17 residues. The CDR3 DNA follows: TGCAGTGCTGGACCTCAGAGGGGGCTAGCGGGAGGCTACGAGCAGTACTTC. It encodes CSAGPQRGLAGGYEQYF.

This chain connects TRBV11-2 to TRBJ2-1; 12 positions match TRBD2. This CDR3 comprises 22 residues. The V segment lost 4 bases and the J segment 0 bases; nucleotides outside the gene matches: 19. Germline V lookup: CDR1 SGHAT, CDR2 FQNNGV. The CDR3 DNA sequence: TGTGCCAGCAGCTCGCAACCGGGACTAGCGGGCCAAGGGAGGCTCTCCTACAATGAGCAGTTCTTC. Translating it yields CASSSQPGLAGQGRLSYNEQFF.

With respect to this clonotype: This may stem from a read error, because a much larger clone lies one nucleotide away. V is TRBV6-5 and J is TRBJ2-7; tentatively, D is TRBD2 (6 bases). Germline V gene data show CDR1 as MNHEY and CDR2 as SVGAGI. This CDR3 has 13 residues. CDR3 DNA sequence: TGTGCCGGCAGTTACGCCGGAGGGCTTGAGCAGTACTTC. Translation gives CAGSYAGGLEQYF.

This clonotype was seen a few times. A junction end diverges from the germline sequence, so it may reflect a read error. The rearrangement uses TRBV5-1 and TRBJ2-4; D possibly uses TRBD1 or TRBD2 (6 bases each). Germline lookup yields CDR1 SGHRS and CDR2 YFSETQ. The CDR3 is 16 amino acids. In nucleotides, the CDR3 is TGCGCCAGCAGTTTGGGGGGCAGGCTAGCCAAAAACATTCAGTACTTC. Its protein is CASSLGGRLAKNIQYF.

This clonotype has at least ten counts. The V and J genes are TRBV28 and TRBJ1-5; D remains unclear. V lost 6 bases and J 4 bases, leaving 16 bases between the germline ends. The germline gives CDR1 MDHEN, CDR2 SYDVKM. The CDR3 spans 15 residues. CDR3 region: CASSPRWVGNQPQHF. The DNA of the CDR3 is TGTGCCAGCAGCCCCCGCTGGGTTGGGAATCAGCCCCAGCATTTT.

This clonotype has a handful of counts. The chain carries TRBV2 and TRBJ1-6, with D uncertain. Trimming removed 8 bases from V and 9 bases from J, with 11 bases in between. In germline, CDR1 is SNHLY, CDR2 FYNNEI. The CDR3 runs to 12 residues. CDR3 loop: CASVGPGSPLHF. The CDR3 DNA reads as TGTGCCAGCGTCGGACCGGGTTCACCCCTCCACTTT.

The genes are TRBV2 and TRBJ1-2; 9 bases are a match to TRBD1. The CDR3 has 14 residues. V shed 7 bases, J shed 0 bases, and the junction held 3 bases outside the gene matches. Germline values: CDR1 SNHLY, CDR2 FYNNEI. This CDR3 is CASKGQGTNYGYTF. The CDR3 region has the DNA TGTGCCAGCAAGGGACAGGGAACTAACTATGGCTACACCTTC.

There are many counts of this clonotype. This chain links TRBV15 with TRBJ1-2; D possibly corresponds to TRBD1 (6 bases). Germline assignment: CDR1 LNHNV and CDR2 YYDKDF (reference sequence). The CDR3 is 16 amino acids. V lost 0 bases to trimming and J lost 4 bases, with 15 bases between them. The CDR3: CATSRDRGGAGYGYTF. The CDR3 nucleotides read TGTGCCACCAGCAGAGATCGCGGGGGCGCGGGCTATGGCTACACCTTC.

Concerning this clonotype: A much larger clone sits a single nucleotide away, making a read error possible. The chain uses TRBV2 and TRBJ1-4, with 9 bases that match TRBD1. Per the germline V gene, CDR1 is SNHLY and CDR2 is FYNNEI. The CDR3 length is 12 residues. CDR3 loop: CAIGTGREKLLF. The CDR3 nucleotides are TGTGCCATCGGGACAGGGCGAGAAAAACTGCTTTTT.

This clonotype showed up many times. The rearrangement uses TRBV18 and TRBJ1-5; no clear D gene. CDR1 is KGHSH, CDR2 LQKENI, per germline. V was clipped by 2 bases and J by 3 bases, with 14 bases between them. This CDR3 spans 16 amino acids. The CDR3 bases are TGTGCCAGCTCACCATTCGGAAGTTCAGACAATCAGCCCCAGCATTTT. Translated, it gives CASSPFGSSDNQPQHF.

V and J are TRBV28 and TRBJ1-3; 10 bases are a match to TRBD1. This CDR3 is 15 amino acids long. Germline V gene data show CDR1 as MDHEN and CDR2 as SYDVKM. V lost 6 bases and J lost 5; bases outside the gene matches: 7. The CDR3 spells CASSMTGGLRNTIYF. CDR3 nucleotide sequence: TGTGCCAGCAGCATGACAGGGGGCCTGAGAAACACCATATATTTT.

V usage is TRBV5-8 and J usage is TRBJ1-5; a possible D gene is TRBD1 (6 bases). In germline, CDR1 is SGHTS, CDR2 YDEGEE. Deletions cut 6 bases from V and 9 bases from J, with 13 bases between. The CDR3 contains 12 residues. CDR3 protein: CASKSQGMPQHF. The CDR3 DNA is TGTGCCAGCAAAAGCCAGGGGATGCCCCAGCATTTT.

The chain is built from TRBV9 and TRBJ2-2; D is ambiguous. Deletions cut 0 bases from V and 3 bases from J, with 9 bases between. This CDR3 region has 15 residues. Germline V CDR1 and CDR2: SGDLS, YYNGEE. Here the CDR3 reads CASSVEAGDTGELFF. In DNA form, the CDR3 reads TGTGCCAGCAGCGTAGAGGCAGGTGACACCGGGGAGCTGTTTTTT.

This clonotype was observed a few times. The gene calls are TRBV12-3 or TRBV12-4 and TRBJ2-7; tentative D call: TRBD1 (6 bases). Trimming stripped 2 bases from V and 4 bases from J, with 12 bases between. CDR3 length equals 14 residues. The CDR3 loop reads CASSLSGQGYEQYF. CDR3 in DNA: TGTGCCAGCAGTTTAAGTGGGCAGGGGTACGAGCAGTACTTC.

Comment on this clonotype: The junction does not match germline at one end; this may be a read error. The V gene is TRBV5-1, the J gene TRBJ2-2, with a possible D match to TRBD2 (5 bases). The CDR3 consists of 13 residues. CDR1 and CDR2 from the germline V gene are SGHRS and YFSETQ. The CDR3 here is CASRDTNTGELSF. The CDR3 nucleotides are TGCGCCAGCAGAGACACTAACACCGGGGAGCTGTCTTTT.

This clonotype was recorded at least ten times. The V call is TRBV4-2, the J call TRBJ2-3, with a weak D call TRBD2 (5 bases). The CDR3 consists of 14 residues. V shed 1 base and J shed 3 bases, with 8 bases lying between them. Germline-derived CDR1 and CDR2 are LGHNA and YNFKEQ. CDR3 in DNA: TGTGCCAGCAGCCAAGCTAGCCTTACAGATACGCAGTATTTT. Amino acids: CASSQASLTDTQYF.

This clonotype has ten or more counts. The V gene is TRBV12-3 or TRBV12-4, the J gene TRBJ1-5; TRBD1 matches at 10 bases. J lost 9 bases, V lost 6 bases, and 11 bases had no gene match. The CDR3 is 15 residues long. The CDR3, as DNA: TGTGCCAGCAGCCTTAGTATGGGACAGGGGCCGCCCCAGCATTTT. It codes for CASSLSMGQGPPQHF.